Shown below are 20 T cell receptor beta chains from a single sample sequenced in a study of identical twins. Each CDR3 protein is one row after TCRdb ran MiXCR on the 5' RACE reads. The profile covers approximately 890,000 distinct CDR3 sequences, with more than 9% appearing a single time and roughly 1.6% taken by the ten largest. This sample also belongs to another study, concerning yellow fever vaccine responses in identical twins.

The specimen sequenced was PBMCs. The receptors derive from a woman between 18 and 29 years old in good health.

The chain uses TRBV27 and TRBJ2-7; 8 nucleotides align to TRBD2. The CDR3 has 17 amino acids. Germline V gene lookup returns CDR1 MNHEY and CDR2 SMNVEV (reference sequence). V was clipped by 5 bases and J by 5 bases; unmatched bases: 17. The CDR3 nucleotides read TGTGCCAGCAGTCCGTCCTGGAGCGGGAGCTCCATTCACGAGCAGTACTTC. Translation gives CASSPSWSGSSIHEQYF.

This clonotype has just a few counts. The chain joins TRBV7-9 to TRBJ1-4, with D perhaps matching TRBD1 (5 bases). V was clipped by 5 bases and J by 2 bases, with 12 bases between them. Germline V lookup: CDR1 SEHNR, CDR2 FQNEAQ (reference sequence). The CDR3 contains 15 residues. CDR3 DNA: TGTGCCAGCAGCCCCTTGGGGGGTACTAATGAAAAACTGTTTTTT. It specifies CASSPLGGTNEKLFF. Based on the CDR3 plus reference TRBV7-9 and TRBJ1-4, the full variable domain is DTGVSQNPRHKITKRGQNVTFRCDPISEHNRLYWYRQTLGQGPEFLTYFQNEAQLEKSRLLSDRFSAERPKGSFSTLEIQRTEQGDSAMYLCASSPLGGTNEKLFFGSGTQLSVL.

This clonotype was counted a few times. The gene calls are TRBV9 and TRBJ2-7; tentatively, D is TRBD2 (5 bases). Germline lookup yields CDR1 SGDLS and CDR2 YYNGEE. V was trimmed by 0 bases and J by 3 bases, leaving 16 bases between them. The CDR3 is 16 residues long. The CDR3 protein is CASSVGAVRADYEQYF. DNA for the CDR3: TGTGCCAGCAGCGTAGGGGCGGTCCGAGCGGACTACGAGCAGTACTTC.

There are a few counts of this clonotype. The rearrangement joins TRBV20-1 to TRBJ2-1; D perhaps matches TRBD1 (6 bases). This CDR3 comprises 14 residues. Germline lookup yields CDR1 DFQATT and CDR2 SNEGSKA (reference sequence). V lost 5 bases, J lost 3 bases, and 14 bases lay in between. As DNA, the CDR3 is TGCAGTGCTTCGGACAGACAGAGCTACAATGAGCAGTTCTTC. Its translation is CSASDRQSYNEQFF.

This clonotype occurred a few times. The V and J genes are TRBV25-1 and TRBJ2-1; tentatively, D is TRBD2 (6 bases). The CDR3 runs to 17 residues. Trimming took 3 bases from V and 5 from J, leaving 20 bases between them. From germline, CDR1 is MGHDK and CDR2 SYGVNS. The CDR3 coding sequence is TGTGCCAGCAGTGATTCCGGGGGTTCGGTATGGAACAATGAGCAGTTCTTC. Its protein product is CASSDSGGSVWNNEQFF.

The chain employs TRBV20-1 and TRBJ2-4; 10 positions agree with TRBD2. The CDR3 has 14 amino acids. The V and J ends lost 6 bases and 1 base, in that order; junction bases with no gene match: 3. Germline loops: CDR1 DFQATT, CDR2 SNEGSKA (reference sequence). The CDR3 protein is CSALLAGAKNIQYF. CDR3 DNA sequence: TGCAGTGCCTTACTAGCGGGGGCCAAAAACATTCAGTACTTC.

The CDR3 DNA reads as TGTGCCAGCAGTACGACCGACAGGGCCAACCTTCGGAACTATGGCTACACCTTC. Amino acids: CASSTTDRANLRNYGYTF. The chain couples TRBV6-1 to TRBJ1-2; 7 nucleotides match TRBD1. This CDR3 contains 18 residues. Germline loops: CDR1 MNHNS, CDR2 SASEGT. With V trimmed by 5 bases and J by 2 bases, 17 bases remained unmatched.

J is TRBJ2-2 and V is TRBV6-5; D possibly corresponds to TRBD1 (6 bases). V dropped 0 bases and J dropped 3 bases, with 8 bases sitting between them. CDR3 size: 15 residues. Germline assignment: CDR1 MNHEY and CDR2 SVGAGI. CDR3 in DNA: TGTGCCAGCAGTTACTCCTCAGGGGACACCGGGGAGCTGTTTTTT. This sequence encodes CASSYSSGDTGELFF.

This clonotype came up a few times. The chain links TRBV29-1 to TRBJ2-7; tentative D call: TRBD1 (5 bases). Germline V CDR1 and CDR2: SQVTM, ANQGSEA. This CDR3 has 14 residues. Deletions cut 7 bases from V and 0 bases from J, with 16 bases between. The CDR3 here is CSAGDRSSSYEQYF. The CDR3 DNA reads TGCAGCGCCGGAGACAGATCCAGCTCCTACGAGCAGTACTTC.

This clonotype was recorded a few times. This sequence joins TRBV4-1 and TRBJ1-6; 8 positions agree with TRBD1. The ends lost 1 base at V and 8 bases at J; junction bases unmatched: 7. Germline loops: CDR1 MGHRA, CDR2 YSYEKL. There are 16 residues in the CDR3. As DNA, the CDR3 is TGCGCCAGCAGCCAAGGAAGCGACAGGGGTTATTCACCCCTCCACTTT. Amino acids: CASSQGSDRGYSPLHF.

This clonotype was picked up many times. V usage is TRBV12-3 or TRBV12-4 and J usage is TRBJ2-1, with no clear D. There are 13 residues in the CDR3. V was shortened by 6 bases and J by 7 bases, with 13 bases between the two germline ends. CDR3 in DNA: TGTGCCAGCAGCCCACGAGAGTGGAATGAGCAGTTCTTC. It specifies CASSPREWNEQFF.

At least ten counts were recorded for this clonotype. The rearrangement joins TRBV18 to TRBJ2-1, with a weak D call TRBD1 (5 bases). Trimming cost V 5 bases and J 0 bases, with 11 bases left between them. CDR1 and CDR2 (germline): KGHSH, LQKENI. There are 15 residues in the CDR3. This CDR3 reads CASSEDIDSYNEQFF. The CDR3 DNA is TGTGCCAGCTCAGAGGACATTGACTCCTACAATGAGCAGTTCTTC.

A few counts support this clonotype. The rearrangement links TRBV5-1 to TRBJ2-2, with D possibly matching TRBD1 (5 bases). Deletions cut 1 base from V and 4 bases from J, with 8 bases between. Per the germline V gene, CDR1 is SGHRS and CDR2 is YFSETQ. There are 14 residues in the CDR3. The CDR3 protein is CASSLKDSTGELFF. CDR3 in DNA: TGCGCCAGCAGCTTGAAAGACAGCACCGGGGAGCTGTTTTTT.

This clonotype has a handful of counts. The DNA of the CDR3 is TGTGCCAGCAGCTCGCTAGCGGGAGGCCCTTATTATCACGGGGAGCTGTTTTTT. The encoded protein is CASSSLAGGPYYHGELFF. The rearrangement uses TRBV12-3 or TRBV12-4 and TRBJ2-2; TRBD2 aligns across 11 bases. There are 18 residues in the CDR3. The ends lost 6 bases at V and 7 bases at J; junction bases unmatched: 16.

This chain uses TRBV28 with TRBJ2-1; no definite D call. Germline V gene data show CDR1 as MDHEN and CDR2 as SYDVKM. The CDR3 spans 12 residues. The V gene lost 8 bases and the J gene lost 10 bases, with 15 bases spanning the gap. The CDR3 region is CASALDSAEQFF. For the CDR3, the DNA is TGTGCCAGCGCCCTAGACTCCGCGGAGCAGTTCTTC.

This clonotype has a count of ten or more. The V call is TRBV10-3, the J call TRBJ1-1; TRBD1 is a possible D gene (5 bases). Trimming left V 3 bases short and J 1 base short, with 9 bases between. Germline V gene data show CDR1 as ENHRY and CDR2 as SYGVKD. This CDR3 is 14 amino acids long. Written as DNA, the CDR3 is TGTGCCATCAGTGATCGACAGAAGAACACTGAAGCTTTCTTT. Translating it yields CAISDRQKNTEAFF.

This clonotype has ten or more counts. The V and J genes are TRBV12-3 or TRBV12-4 and TRBJ2-2; the D gene is possibly TRBD1 (5 bases). This CDR3 region has 13 residues. Trimming took 6 bases from V and 4 from J, leaving 9 bases between them. The chain's CDR3 is CASRDRFTGELFF. The CDR3 nucleotides are TGTGCCAGCAGAGACAGATTCACCGGGGAGCTGTTTTTT.

J is TRBJ2-7 and V is TRBV20-1; D call uncertain. The CDR3 is made up of 13 amino acids. Germline CDR1 is DFQATT and CDR2 is SNEGSKA (reference sequence). Trimming took off 2 bases at V and 0 bases at J, with 8 bases between the two ends. The CDR3 DNA is TGCAGTGCTAGACGCCCTTACTCCTACGAGCAGTACGTC. Its translation: CSARRPYSYEQYV.

The chain has TRBV12-3 or TRBV12-4 and TRBJ1-1; D not resolved. The CDR3 loop spans 16 amino acids. Trimming left V 8 bases short and J 8 bases short, with 27 bases between. CDR3 coding DNA: TGTGCCAGCGGCCCCATAAGTCCTTCTTTCGGCCTAGAAGCTTTCTTT. This codes for CASGPISPSFGLEAFF.

This clonotype showed up just a few times. The V and J genes are TRBV2 and TRBJ1-2; the match to TRBD1 covers 8 bases. From germline, CDR1 is SNHLY and CDR2 FYNNEI. The CDR3 sequence is 12 residues long. The V segment lost 8 bases and the J segment 4 bases; nucleotides outside the gene matches: 3. Written as DNA, the CDR3 is TGTGCCAGCGCCGACAGGGGCTATGGCTACACCTTC. Protein: CASADRGYGYTF.